This T cell receptor (beta chain) was observed in a study of T cells in localized non-small cell lung cancer. Findings and caveats of the study: The study detected a median roughly 61 of the top 100 tumor clones in adjacent lung.

V lost 0 bases, J lost 6 bases, and 3 bases lay in between. This CDR3 has 11 residues. CDR1 and CDR2 (germline): SGHDN, FVKESK. With respect to this clone: Its antigen is currently unknown.

The data were produced by immunoSEQ multiplex PCR, yet TCRdb's version contains in-frame clones alone and is incomplete. The sample includes roughly 30,000 clones, 80% to 95% of them seen just once. The chain recombines TRBV14 with TRBJ2-7, with D unresolved. The sample consisted of peripheral blood, taken before any cancer treatment. This receptor was obtained from a female donor over 55 with stage I lung adenocarcinoma. CDR3 in amino acids: CASSQEGEQYF. Written as DNA, the CDR3 is TGTGCCAGCAGCCAAGAAGGCGAGCAGTACTTC.